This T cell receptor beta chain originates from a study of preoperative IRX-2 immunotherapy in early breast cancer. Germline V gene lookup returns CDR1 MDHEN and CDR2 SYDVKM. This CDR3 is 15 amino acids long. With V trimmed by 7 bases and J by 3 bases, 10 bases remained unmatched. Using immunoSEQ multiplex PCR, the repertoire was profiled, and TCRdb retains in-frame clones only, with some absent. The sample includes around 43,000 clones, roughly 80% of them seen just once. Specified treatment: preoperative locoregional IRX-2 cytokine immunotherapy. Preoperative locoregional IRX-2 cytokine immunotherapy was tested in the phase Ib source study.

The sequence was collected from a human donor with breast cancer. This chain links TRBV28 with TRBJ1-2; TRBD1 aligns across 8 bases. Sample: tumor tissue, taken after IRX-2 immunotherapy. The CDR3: CASTLGNRGYYGYTF. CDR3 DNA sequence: TGTGCCAGCACTTTGGGGAACAGGGGGTACTATGGCTACACCTTC.